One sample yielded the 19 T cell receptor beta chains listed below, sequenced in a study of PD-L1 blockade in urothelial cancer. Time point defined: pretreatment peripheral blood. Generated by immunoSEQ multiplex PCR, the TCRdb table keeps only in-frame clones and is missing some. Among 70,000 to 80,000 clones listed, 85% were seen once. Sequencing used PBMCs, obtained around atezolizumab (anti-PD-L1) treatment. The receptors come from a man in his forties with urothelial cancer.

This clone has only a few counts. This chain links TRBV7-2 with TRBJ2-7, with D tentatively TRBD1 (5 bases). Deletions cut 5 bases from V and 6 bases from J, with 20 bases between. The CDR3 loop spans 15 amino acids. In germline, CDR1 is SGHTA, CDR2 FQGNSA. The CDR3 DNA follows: TGTGCCAGCAGCGCGCAATTTGGAATAGGGGCCGAGCAGTACTTC. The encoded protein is CASSAQFGIGAEQYF.

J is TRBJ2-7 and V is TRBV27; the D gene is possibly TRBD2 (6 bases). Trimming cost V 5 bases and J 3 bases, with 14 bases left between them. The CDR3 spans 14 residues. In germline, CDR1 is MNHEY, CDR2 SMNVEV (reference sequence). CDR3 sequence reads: CASSPGSGLYEQYF. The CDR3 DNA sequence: TGTGCCAGCAGTCCCGGGAGTGGGCTCTACGAGCAGTACTTC.

The CDR3 DNA is TGTGCCAGCAGCCCTCCCTCTGGGGCCAACGTCCTGACTTTC. It yields the protein CASSPPSGANVLTF. V and J are TRBV14 and TRBJ2-6, with no clear D. Trimming took off 4 bases at V and 0 bases at J, with 4 bases between the two ends. There are 14 residues in the CDR3. Germline lookup yields CDR1 SGHDN and CDR2 FVKESK.

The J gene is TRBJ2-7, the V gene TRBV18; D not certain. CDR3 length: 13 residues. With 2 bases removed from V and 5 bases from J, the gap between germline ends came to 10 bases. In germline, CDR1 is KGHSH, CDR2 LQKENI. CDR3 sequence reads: CASSPVTLNEQYF. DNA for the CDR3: TGTGCCAGCTCACCAGTGACTCTCAACGAGCAGTACTTC. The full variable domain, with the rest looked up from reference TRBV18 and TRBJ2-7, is NAGVMQNPRHLVRRRGQEARLRCSPMKGHSHVYWYRQLPEEGLKFMVYLQKENIIDESGMPKERFSAEFPKEGPSILRIQQVVRGDSAAYFCASSPVTLNEQYFGPGTRLTVT.

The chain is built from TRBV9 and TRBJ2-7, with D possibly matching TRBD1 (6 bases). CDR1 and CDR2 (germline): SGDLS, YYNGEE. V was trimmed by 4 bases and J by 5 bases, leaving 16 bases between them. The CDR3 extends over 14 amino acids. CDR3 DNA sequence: TGTGCCAGCAGCCCCGGACAGTCAAAGGACGAGCAGTACTTC. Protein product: CASSPGQSKDEQYF.

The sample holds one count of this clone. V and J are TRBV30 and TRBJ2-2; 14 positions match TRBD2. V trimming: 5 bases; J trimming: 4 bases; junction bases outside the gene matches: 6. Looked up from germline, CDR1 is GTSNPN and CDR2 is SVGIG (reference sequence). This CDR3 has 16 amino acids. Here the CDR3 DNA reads TGTGCCTGGGCTGGGGGGACTAGCGGGAGCACCGGGGAGCTGTTTTTT. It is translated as CAWAGGTSGSTGELFF.

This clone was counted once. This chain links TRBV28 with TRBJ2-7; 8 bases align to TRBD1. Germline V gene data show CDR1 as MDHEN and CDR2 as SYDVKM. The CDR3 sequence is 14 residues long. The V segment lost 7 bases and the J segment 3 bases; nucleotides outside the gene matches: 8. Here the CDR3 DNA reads TGTGCCAGCATTCTTCAGGGGGCGATCTACGAGCAGTACTTC. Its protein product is CASILQGAIYEQYF.

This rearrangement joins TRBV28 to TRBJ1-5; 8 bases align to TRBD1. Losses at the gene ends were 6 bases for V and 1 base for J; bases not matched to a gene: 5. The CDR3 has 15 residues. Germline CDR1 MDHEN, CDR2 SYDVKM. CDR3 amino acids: CASREQGGSNQPQHF. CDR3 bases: TGTGCCAGCAGGGAACAGGGGGGGAGCAATCAGCCCCAGCATTTT.

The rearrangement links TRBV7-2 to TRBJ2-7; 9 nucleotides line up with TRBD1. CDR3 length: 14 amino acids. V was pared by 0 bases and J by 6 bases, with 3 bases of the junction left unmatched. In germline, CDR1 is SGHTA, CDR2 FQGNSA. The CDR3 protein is CASSLADRGAEQYF. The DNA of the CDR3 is TGTGCCAGCAGCTTAGCCGACAGGGGGGCCGAGCAGTACTTC.

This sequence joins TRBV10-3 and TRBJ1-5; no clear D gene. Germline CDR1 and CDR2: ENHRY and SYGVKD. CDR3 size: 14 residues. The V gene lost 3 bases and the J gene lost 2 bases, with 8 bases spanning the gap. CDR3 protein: CAISDRTGNQPQHF. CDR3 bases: TGTGCCATCAGTGATCGAACAGGCAATCAGCCCCAGCATTTT.

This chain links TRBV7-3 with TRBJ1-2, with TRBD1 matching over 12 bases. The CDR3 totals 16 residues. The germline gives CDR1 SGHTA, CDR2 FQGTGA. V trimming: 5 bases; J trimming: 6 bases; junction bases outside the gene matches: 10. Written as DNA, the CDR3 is TGTGCCAGCAGCCAATCCCCGGGACAGGGGGCGGATGGCTACACCTTC. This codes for CASSQSPGQGADGYTF.

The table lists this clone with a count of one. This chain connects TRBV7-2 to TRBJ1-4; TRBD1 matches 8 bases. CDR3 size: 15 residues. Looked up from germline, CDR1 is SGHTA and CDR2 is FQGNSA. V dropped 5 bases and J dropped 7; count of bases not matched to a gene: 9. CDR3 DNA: TGTGCCAGCAGCAGCGGACAGGGCCGGGGTGAAAAACTGTTTTTT. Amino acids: CASSSGQGRGEKLFF.

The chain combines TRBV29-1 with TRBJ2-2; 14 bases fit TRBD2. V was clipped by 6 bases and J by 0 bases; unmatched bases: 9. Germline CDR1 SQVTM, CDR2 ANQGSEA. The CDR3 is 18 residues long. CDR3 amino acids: CSVRGTSGRPPNTGELFF. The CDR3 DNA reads TGCAGCGTGAGGGGGACTAGCGGGAGACCCCCGAACACCGGGGAGCTGTTTTTT.

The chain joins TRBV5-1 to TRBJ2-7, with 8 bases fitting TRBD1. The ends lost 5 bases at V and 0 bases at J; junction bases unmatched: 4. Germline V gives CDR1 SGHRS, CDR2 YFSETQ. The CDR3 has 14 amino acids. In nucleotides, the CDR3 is TGCGCCAGCAGTAAAGGACAGGGCTCCTACGAGCAGTACTTC. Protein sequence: CASSKGQGSYEQYF.

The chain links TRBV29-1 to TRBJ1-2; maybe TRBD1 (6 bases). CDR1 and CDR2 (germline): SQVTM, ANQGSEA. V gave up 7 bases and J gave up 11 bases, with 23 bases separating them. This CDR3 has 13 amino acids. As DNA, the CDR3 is TGCAGCGCCAGAACGGGGGGGCCGAAAGAATACACCTTC. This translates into CSARTGGPKEYTF. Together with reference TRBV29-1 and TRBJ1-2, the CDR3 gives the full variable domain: SAVISQKPSRDICQRGTSLTIQCQVDSQVTMMFWYRQQPGQSLTLIATANQGSEATYESGFVIDKFPISRPNLTFSTLTVSNMSPEDSSIYLCSARTGGPKEYTFGSGTRLTVV.

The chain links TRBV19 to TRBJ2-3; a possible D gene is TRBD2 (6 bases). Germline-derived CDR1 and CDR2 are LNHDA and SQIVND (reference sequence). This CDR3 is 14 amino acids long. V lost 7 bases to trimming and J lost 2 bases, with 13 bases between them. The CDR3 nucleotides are TGTGCCAGTACCGCGGGACTCTCCACAGATACGCAGTATTTT. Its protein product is CASTAGLSTDTQYF.

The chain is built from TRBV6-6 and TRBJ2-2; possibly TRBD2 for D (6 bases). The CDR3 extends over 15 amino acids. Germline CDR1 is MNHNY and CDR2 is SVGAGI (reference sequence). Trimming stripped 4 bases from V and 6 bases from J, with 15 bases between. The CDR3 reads CASSLGGGSAGELFF. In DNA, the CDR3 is TGTGCCAGCAGTTTGGGGGGTGGGTCGGCCGGGGAGCTGTTTTTT.

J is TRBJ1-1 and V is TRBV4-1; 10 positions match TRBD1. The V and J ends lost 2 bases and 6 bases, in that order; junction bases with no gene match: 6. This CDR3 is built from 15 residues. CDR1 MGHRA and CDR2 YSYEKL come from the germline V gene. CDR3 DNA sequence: TGCGCCAGCAGCCAAAGGACAGGGGGTAGCGCTGAAGCTTTCTTT. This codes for CASSQRTGGSAEAFF.

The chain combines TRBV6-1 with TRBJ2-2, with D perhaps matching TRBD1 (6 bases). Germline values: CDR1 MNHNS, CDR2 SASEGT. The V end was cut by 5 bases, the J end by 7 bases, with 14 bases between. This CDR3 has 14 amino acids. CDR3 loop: CASSQLTGVGELFF. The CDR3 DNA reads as TGTGCCAGCAGTCAGTTGACAGGTGTCGGGGAGCTGTTTTTT.